The 22 T cell receptor beta chains reported below all come from one sample, sequenced in a study of CD8+ T cells in alopecia areata. Treatment in this sample: oral pan-JAK inhibitor, 5-10 mg twice daily. Extracted from the samples, RNA was reverse transcribed into cDNA to serve as the sequencing template. Data came from immunoSEQ multiplex PCR; TCRdb stores just in-frame clones and leaves some out. The table shows fewer than 250,000 clones, with approximately 67% occurring only once. Sequencing used CD4+ T cells sorted from blood, obtained around week 47, from a patient treated with tofacitinib. The receptors originated from a human donor with alopecia areata.

The chain links TRBV10-3 to TRBJ1-2, with 7 nucleotides matching TRBD1. Germline assignment: CDR1 ENHRY and CDR2 SYGVKD. Losses at the gene ends were 6 bases for V and 5 bases for J; bases not matched to a gene: 6. The length of the CDR3 is 13 residues. The CDR3 reads CAISGGQSYGYTF. The CDR3 DNA is TGTGCCATCAGCGGGGGACAGTCTTATGGCTACACCTTC.

V and J are TRBV18 and TRBJ2-1; TRBD2 aligns across 8 bases. The CDR3 sequence is 17 residues long. From germline, CDR1 is KGHSH and CDR2 LQKENI. Trimming cost V 1 base and J 0 bases; bases outside gene matches: 5. The CDR3 DNA reads TGTGCCAGCTCACCACGGGCACGGGGGGGCTCCTACAATGAGCAGTTCTTC. Its protein is CASSPRARGGSYNEQFF. The whole variable domain, filled in from reference TRBV18 and TRBJ2-1, reads NAGVMQNPRHLVRRRGQEARLRCSPMKGHSHVYWYRQLPEEGLKFMVYLQKENIIDESGMPKERFSAEFPKEGPSILRIQQVVRGDSAAYFCASSPRARGGSYNEQFFGPGTRLTVL.

The rearrangement links TRBV4-1 to TRBJ2-7; TRBD1 agrees at 7 bases. CDR1 and CDR2 (germline): MGHRA, YSYEKL. The CDR3 is made up of 15 amino acids. Trimming at V came to 3 bases and at J to 0 bases, leaving 5 bases not matched to a gene. CDR3 bases: TGCGCCAGCAGCCAGCCCAGGGGGAGCTCCTACGAGCAGTACTTC. Encoded protein: CASSQPRGSSYEQYF.

This clone was found a few times. CDR3 nucleotides: TGCAGCGTGGAGGGGAAGGGCGCAGTTACGCAGTATTTT. Translated, it gives CSVEGKGAVTQYF. The chain carries TRBV29-1 and TRBJ2-3; tentative D call: TRBD2 (6 bases). CDR3 length equals 13 residues. The germline V gene has CDR1 SQVTM and CDR2 ANQGSEA. V shed 6 bases and J shed 8 bases, with 18 bases lying between them.

This chain uses TRBV29-1 with TRBJ2-3; no reliable D call. The CDR3 is made up of 12 amino acids. Germline values: CDR1 SQVTM, CDR2 ANQGSEA. Trimming took off 3 bases at V and 6 bases at J, with 10 bases between the two ends. CDR3 amino acids: CSVEDSTDTQYF. In DNA, the CDR3 is TGCAGCGTTGAGGATTCCACCGATACGCAGTATTTT.

J is TRBJ1-1 and V is TRBV30; D unresolved. Trimming stripped 7 bases from V and 0 bases from J, with 24 bases between. The CDR3 has 17 residues. Germline CDR1 GTSNPN, CDR2 SVGIG (reference sequence). CDR3: CALRPGRNFTMNTEAFF. For the CDR3, the DNA is TGTGCCTTACGCCCCGGACGAAATTTTACTATGAACACTGAAGCTTTCTTT.

The chain carries TRBV7-2 and TRBJ1-1, with no clear D. Germline values: CDR1 SGHTA, CDR2 FQGNSA. The V and J ends lost 5 bases and 11 bases respectively, with 18 bases between them. The CDR3 runs 13 residues. The CDR3 spells CASSQGTASRAFF. The CDR3 nucleotides are TGTGCCAGCAGCCAAGGAACAGCCTCGCGGGCTTTCTTT.

V gene TRBV7-3 combines with J gene TRBJ1-6; D unclear. The germline V gene encodes CDR1 SGHTA and CDR2 FQGTGA. Trimming removed 2 bases at V and 6 bases at J, with 8 bases between. The CDR3 length is 14 residues. The CDR3, as DNA: TGTGCCAGCAGCTTAGAACAGTTTAATTCACCCCTCCACTTT. It translates to CASSLEQFNSPLHF.

The V gene is TRBV4-3, the J gene TRBJ2-5; the D gene is possibly TRBD1 (5 bases). V lost 4 bases, J lost 4 bases, and 10 bases lay in between. The CDR3 is made up of 13 amino acids. Germline V gives CDR1 LGHNA, CDR2 YSLEER. For the CDR3, the DNA is TGCGCCAGCAGCCCCCGCCAGGGAGAGACCCAGTACTTC. It codes for CASSPRQGETQYF.

The chain combines TRBV29-1 with TRBJ2-5, with a tentative D call TRBD1 (6 bases). The germline V gene has CDR1 SQVTM and CDR2 ANQGSEA. Trimming removed 7 bases from V and 5 bases from J, with 17 bases in between. CDR3 length: 13 amino acids. The CDR3 DNA follows: TGCAGCGCAAGAGGAACTAGGGGGGAGACCCAGTACTTC. This codes for CSARGTRGETQYF.

The chain joins TRBV7-2 to TRBJ2-3; weak D call: TRBD2 (7 bases). This CDR3 is 17 amino acids long. V was cut by 2 bases and J by 3 bases, with 18 bases left in between. Per the germline V gene, CDR1 is SGHTA and CDR2 is FQGNSA. As DNA, the CDR3 is TGTGCCAGCAGCTTACCCTTTGGGGGGGCGCAGACAGATACGCAGTATTTT. It specifies CASSLPFGGAQTDTQYF.

The genes are TRBV6-6 and TRBJ1-6; D ambiguous. The CDR3 runs 14 residues. CDR1 and CDR2 (germline): MNHNY, SVGAGI (reference sequence). V lost 6 bases and J 6 bases, leaving 12 bases between the germline ends. CDR3 nucleotide sequence: TGTGCCAGCAGCAACCAGGTGGCTAATTCACCCCTCCACTTT. Protein: CASSNQVANSPLHF.

The chain uses TRBV30 and TRBJ2-7; the D is unclear. Trimming took off 2 bases at V and 2 bases at J, with 10 bases between the two ends. In germline, CDR1 is GTSNPN, CDR2 SVGIG (reference sequence). This CDR3 region has 13 residues. The CDR3 protein is CAWSHTRTYEQYF. The CDR3 nucleotides are TGTGCCTGGAGTCATACGAGAACCTACGAGCAGTACTTC.

This CDR3 reads CSVEKDRGLRNYGYTF. The CDR3 DNA reads TGCAGCGTTGAAAAGGACAGGGGGCTGAGGAACTATGGCTACACCTTC. V is TRBV29-1 and J is TRBJ1-2, with 11 bases aligning to TRBD1. V lost 2 bases and J lost 2; bases outside the gene matches: 7. The CDR3 runs to 16 residues. From germline, CDR1 is SQVTM and CDR2 ANQGSEA.

The rearrangement uses TRBV11-3 and TRBJ1-1; TRBD1 is a possible D gene (6 bases). Deletions cut 2 bases from V and 4 bases from J, with 8 bases between. The germline gives CDR1 SGHNT, CDR2 YENEEA. This CDR3 spans 13 amino acids. The CDR3 nucleotides are TGTGCCAGCAGCTTAACAGGGTTCACTGAAGCTTTCTTT. Its protein product is CASSLTGFTEAFF.

The V and J genes are TRBV27 and TRBJ1-2, with D unclear. V lost 2 bases to trimming and J lost 1 base, with 5 bases between them. CDR1 and CDR2 (germline): MNHEY, SMNVEV (reference sequence). This CDR3 has 13 residues. The CDR3 sequence: CASSLGSNYGYTF. The CDR3 bases are TGTGCCAGCAGTTTAGGGAGTAACTATGGCTACACCTTC.

This chain joins TRBV19 and TRBJ2-3, with D perhaps TRBD2 (5 bases). Germline V gene lookup returns CDR1 LNHDA and CDR2 SQIVND (reference sequence). Deletions cut 3 bases from V and 3 bases from J, with 13 bases between. This CDR3 spans 15 amino acids. CDR3 nucleotides: TGTGCCAGTAGTATGTCGGGGATTGGGACAGATACGCAGTATTTT. This sequence encodes CASSMSGIGTDTQYF.

V is TRBV7-9 and J is TRBJ1-6; D is uncertain. Trimming took 5 bases from V and 7 from J, leaving 12 bases between them. The CDR3 is 14 amino acids. Looked up from germline, CDR1 is SEHNR and CDR2 is FQNEAQ (reference sequence). CDR3 amino acids: CASSTEGSNSPLHF. The CDR3 region has the DNA TGTGCCAGCAGCACAGAAGGATCCAATTCACCCCTCCACTTT.

This sequence joins TRBV27 and TRBJ1-1, with 8 bases fitting TRBD1. Germline V gene lookup returns CDR1 MNHEY and CDR2 SMNVEV (reference sequence). V dropped 6 bases and J dropped 5; count of bases not matched to a gene: 20. The CDR3 is 18 amino acids. The CDR3 coding sequence is TGTGCCAGCAGCCCCCTCCCCGACAGGGGAGAGTTTAGGACTGAAGCTTTCTTT. Protein sequence: CASSPLPDRGEFRTEAFF.

The rearrangement uses TRBV5-1 and TRBJ2-2; 7 bases agree with TRBD1. Trimming removed 4 bases from V and 5 bases from J; junction bases left unmatched: 11. The CDR3 length is 16 residues. The germline gives CDR1 SGHRS, CDR2 YFSETQ. The CDR3 sequence is CASSPPGTAETGELFF. CDR3 nucleotide sequence: TGCGCCAGCAGCCCGCCGGGGACAGCCGAGACCGGGGAGCTGTTTTTT. The full variable domain, rest sourced from reference TRBV5-1 and TRBJ2-2, is KAGVTQTPRYLIKTRGQQVTLSCSPISGHRSVSWYQQTPGQGLQFLFEYFSETQRNKGNFPGRFSGRQFSNSRSEMNVSTLELGDSALYLCASSPPGTAETGELFFGEGSRLTVL.

CDR3 DNA: TGTGCCAGCAGACGGGGACAGACTCAGAACACTGAAGCTTTCTTT. Protein: CASRRGQTQNTEAFF. The gene calls are TRBV6-5 and TRBJ1-1; 7 bases match TRBD1. The CDR3 has 15 residues. In germline, CDR1 is MNHEY, CDR2 SVGAGI. With V trimmed by 6 bases and J by 1 base, 8 bases remained unmatched.

The chain uses TRBV9 and TRBJ2-5, with TRBD2 identical over 8 bases. This CDR3 is 17 amino acids long. V shed 2 bases, J shed 1 base, and the junction held 10 bases outside the gene matches. Germline-derived CDR1 and CDR2 are SGDLS and YYNGEE. The CDR3 sequence is CASSVDLSGTLQETQYF. The DNA for the CDR3 is TGTGCCAGCAGCGTCGACCTTAGCGGGACCCTCCAAGAGACCCAGTACTTC.